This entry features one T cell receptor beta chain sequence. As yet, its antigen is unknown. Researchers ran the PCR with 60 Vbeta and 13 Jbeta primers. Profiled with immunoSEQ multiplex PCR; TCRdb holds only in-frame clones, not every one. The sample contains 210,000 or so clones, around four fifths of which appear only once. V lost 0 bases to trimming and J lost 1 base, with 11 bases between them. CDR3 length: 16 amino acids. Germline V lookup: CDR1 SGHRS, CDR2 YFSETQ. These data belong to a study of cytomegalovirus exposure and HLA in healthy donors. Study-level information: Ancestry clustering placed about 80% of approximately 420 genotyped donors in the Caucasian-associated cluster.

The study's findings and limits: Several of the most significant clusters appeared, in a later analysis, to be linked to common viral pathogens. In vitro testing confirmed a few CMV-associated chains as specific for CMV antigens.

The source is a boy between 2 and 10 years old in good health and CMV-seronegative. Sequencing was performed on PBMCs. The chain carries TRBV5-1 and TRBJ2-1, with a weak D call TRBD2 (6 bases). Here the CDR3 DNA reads TGCGCCAGCAGCTTGGCGCCTAGCGCTTCCTACAATGAGCAGTTCTTC. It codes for CASSLAPSASYNEQFF.